A selection of T cell receptor beta chains follows, all from one sample in a study of cytotoxic CD8 clonotypes in ibrutinib-treated CLL. Data came from immunoSEQ multiplex PCR; TCRdb stores just in-frame clones and leaves some out. The sample carries about 25,000 clones, approximately 71% recorded once. Specimen: PBMCs, collected after 12 months of ibrutinib treatment. These receptors all stem from a human donor with chronic lymphocytic leukemia. The CDR3 runs from the conserved cysteine through the conserved F or W. Fields, in order: CDR3 DNA, CDR3 protein, clone size, J gene, V gene, D gene. The D gene is left open where the match is weak. Where a row states a size, it is once, few, many or the class of an expanded clone; other rows omit it.

TGTGCCATCCTGATACAGGCAAACAGGGACGAGCAGTACTTC CAILIQANRDEQYF . TRBJ2-7 TRBV10-3 .
TGTGCCAGCACTCCTCGGGGCACAGGGGTCCTAAATGGCTACACCTTC CASTPRGTGVLNGYTF . TRBJ1-2 TRBV27 TRBD1
TGCGCCAGCAGCTCCGGACTAGCGGGGGGTGGTGAGCAGTTCTTC CASSSGLAGGGEQFF . TRBJ2-1 TRBV5-1 TRBD2
TGTGCCAGCGGGCAAGATACGCAGTATTTT CASGQDTQYF . TRBJ2-3 TRBV6-1 .
TGTGCCAGCAGGAGGGACAGCAGCAATCAGCCCCAGCATTTT CASRRDSSNQPQHF . TRBJ1-5 TRBV2 TRBD1
TGCGCCAGCAGCCAAGATCCAGGATCGGCCTACGAGCAGTACTTC CASSQDPGSAYEQYF . TRBJ2-7 TRBV4-3 .
TGTGCCAGCAAACCGCCTTGGTTTAATCAGCCCCAGCATTTT CASKPPWFNQPQHF . TRBJ1-5 TRBV7-2 .
TGTGCCAGCAGCGGACAGGGTAGACCTGAAGCTTTCTTT CASSGQGRPEAFF . TRBJ1-1 TRBV9 TRBD1
TGTGCCAGCAGTTTATCTATAGGGAACACTGAAGCTTTCTTT CASSLSIGNTEAFF . TRBJ1-1 TRBV27 .
TGTGCCAGCAGCTTGGGCTACACGGGGGCCAACGTCCTGACTTTC CASSLGYTGANVLTF once TRBJ2-6 TRBV5-8 .
TGTGCCAGCAGTTTTATACAGGGGTATAATTCACCCCTCCACTTT CASSFIQGYNSPLHF . TRBJ1-6 TRBV6-5 TRBD1
TGTGCCACCAGCAGTGGAGGGGGAAACACCATATATTTT CATSSGGGNTIYF . TRBJ1-3 TRBV15 .
TGCGCCAGCAGCTTCGGACAGGGGCCAGATACGCAGTATTTT CASSFGQGPDTQYF . TRBJ2-3 TRBV5-1 TRBD1
TGTGCCAGCAGCCCCCTAGTGGGGAGCTCCTACAATGAGCAGTTCTTC CASSPLVGSSYNEQFF . TRBJ2-1 TRBV7-3 .
TGTGCCACCAGCGGAACCCCGGGACAACCCAATTCACCCCTCCACTTT CATSGTPGQPNSPLHF . TRBJ1-6 TRBV15 .
TGTGCCAGCAGCTTAGATATTAACTATGGCTACACCTTC CASSLDINYGYTF few TRBJ1-2 TRBV7-8 .
TGCGCCAGCAGCAGGGACAGGAGCTCCTACGAGCAGTACTTC CASSRDRSSYEQYF few TRBJ2-7 TRBV5-1 TRBD1
TGTGCCAGCAGCGTAGCGTGGGGGAACACTGAAGCTTTCTTT CASSVAWGNTEAFF many TRBJ1-1 TRBV7-9 .
TGTGCCAGCAGCGCATCCCCCTTAAGCTCCTACGAGCAGTACTTC CASSASPLSSYEQYF once TRBJ2-7 TRBV9 .
TGTGCCAGTAAAATACCAGGGGGTTGTGCTTTCTTT CASKIPGGCAFF . TRBJ1-1 TRBV19 TRBD1
TGTGCCAGCAGCTTATGGCCCTCGGACAGCAAAGAGACCCAGTACTTC CASSLWPSDSKETQYF . TRBJ2-5 TRBV7-3 .
TGTGCCAGCAGCCCCGGGACAAACTCCTACGAGCAGTACTTC CASSPGTNSYEQYF few TRBJ2-7 TRBV7-8 .
TGTGCCAGCAGCTTTGGCGGGGGGTTCTACAATGAGCAGTTCTTC CASSFGGGFYNEQFF . TRBJ2-1 TRBV5-6 TRBD2
TGTGCCAGTAGTATCCCAGGGCACAATGAGCAGTTCTTC CASSIPGHNEQFF . TRBJ2-1 TRBV19 .
TGTGCCACCAGCGGCACCGGGACAGGGATTTGGAGTGAGCAGTTCTTC CATSGTGTGIWSEQFF . TRBJ2-1 TRBV15 TRBD1
TGTGCCAGTAGTATAGGGTACGCGGGTAACTATGGCTACACCTTC CASSIGYAGNYGYTF once TRBJ1-2 TRBV19 .
TGTGCCAGCAGTCCACGACTAGCGGGGGGGTTTAATGAGCAGTTCTTC CASSPRLAGGFNEQFF . TRBJ2-1 TRBV27 TRBD2
TGTGCCAGCAGTGTGCCGGGGGATCTGGACGAGCAGTACTTC CASSVPGDLDEQYF . TRBJ2-7 TRBV2 .
TGTGCCAGTAGTATAGAGGCAGGGTGGGAGACCCAGTACTTC CASSIEAGWETQYF once TRBJ2-5 TRBV5-6 .
TGTGCCAGCAGCCTGTGGGGGGAGAACACTGAAGCTTTCTTT CASSLWGENTEAFF . TRBJ1-1 TRBV5-6 .
TGTGCCAGCAGTTTAACCCGAGAGCAGTTCTTC CASSLTREQFF few TRBJ2-1 TRBV28 .
TGCGCCAGCAGAGGGTACTTTAGTTCCTACAATGAGCAGTTCTTC CASRGYFSSYNEQFF . TRBJ2-1 TRBV5-1 .